This TCR beta chain was sequenced during a study of early T cells in non-severe SARS-CoV-2 infection (TCRdb year 2021). At the level of the whole study: Because TCR sequencing was done on bulk RNA from unsorted whole blood, the alpha and beta chains could not be paired.

This was a case-control study nested in a cohort of healthcare workers in London, UK, who had nasopharyngeal swab PCR tests and blood samples taken every week. Healthcare workers were enrolled in the week of the UK lockdown, from 23 to 31 March 2020, and were followed every week for up to roughly 16 weeks. The research as a whole found: Matching against VDJdb was skewed toward anti-spike CD8 responses, likely underestimated virus-specific expansions, and missed private and CD4 specificities.

In its sample, this clonotype was seen many times. Its antigen target is currently unknown. No much larger clone is present one base from it, and per-base qualities are unavailable. The method behind the library was 5' RACE. These reads were obtained on a NextSeq 500. The TCR library protocol attached unique molecular identifiers to individual cDNA molecules to correct for sequencing error and PCR bias. Both TCR alpha and beta chains were sequenced, and tight co-correlation was observed between alpha and beta sequence abundances in each sample. As for the authors' bioinformatics: V gene, J gene and CDR3 annotation of TCR sequences was performed with Decombinator V4. Expanded TCRs were defined as changing significantly between any two time points under a Poisson model with p below 0.0001. Abundances of TCRs were expressed as counts per million after normalisation to the total number of TCRs sequenced in each sample. MAIT TCRs were defined by TRAV1-2 paired with TRAJ12, TRAJ20 or TRAJ33, and iNKT TCRs by TRAV10 paired with TRAJ18. VDJdb, accessed 1 November 2021, was searched for CMV, EBV and SARS-CoV-2 annotated TCRs, excluding TCRs annotated for multiple antigens. TCRdb trimmed public reads at Q25 via fastp, called clones via MiXCR and kept in-frame beta chains. Every CDR3 protein is listed once, alongside the most common genes and DNA of its rows. These V and J calls derive from TCRdb rather than the authors' analysis. This sample gives some 46,000 distinct CDR3 sequences in total; about 6% of them show up just once. The top ten hold about 20% of the sample.

Inclusive of the bounding cysteine and phenylalanine, the CDR3 is 16 residues long. Kept here is only the CDR3 DNA, which spans 48 bases and is read in frame from base 1. Clipping removes 0 bases from V and 4 bases from J, with 6 as the unmatched junction base count. Per the germline V gene, SGDLS is the CDR1 and YYNGEE is the CDR2. The sample in question was whole blood, obtained at baseline. The chain is made from TRBV9 and TRBJ2-1, with 8 bases aligning to TRBD2. The sequence was collected from an adult who was a healthcare worker with PCR-confirmed SARS-CoV-2 infection or an uninfected control (not recorded which). The CDR3 reads as follows: CASSVVPTGGYNEQFF. The DNA reads TGTGCCAGCAGCGTAGTCCCGACGGGAGGGTACAATGAGCAGTTCTTC. Here the CDR3 is joined to the reference TRBV9 and TRBJ2-1 genes, and the full variable domain is: DSGVTQTPKHLITATGQRVTLRCSPRSGDLSVYWYQQSLDQGLQFLIQYYNGEERAKGNILERFSAQQFPDLHSELNLSSLELGDSALYFCASSVVPTGGYNEQFFGPGTRLTVL.